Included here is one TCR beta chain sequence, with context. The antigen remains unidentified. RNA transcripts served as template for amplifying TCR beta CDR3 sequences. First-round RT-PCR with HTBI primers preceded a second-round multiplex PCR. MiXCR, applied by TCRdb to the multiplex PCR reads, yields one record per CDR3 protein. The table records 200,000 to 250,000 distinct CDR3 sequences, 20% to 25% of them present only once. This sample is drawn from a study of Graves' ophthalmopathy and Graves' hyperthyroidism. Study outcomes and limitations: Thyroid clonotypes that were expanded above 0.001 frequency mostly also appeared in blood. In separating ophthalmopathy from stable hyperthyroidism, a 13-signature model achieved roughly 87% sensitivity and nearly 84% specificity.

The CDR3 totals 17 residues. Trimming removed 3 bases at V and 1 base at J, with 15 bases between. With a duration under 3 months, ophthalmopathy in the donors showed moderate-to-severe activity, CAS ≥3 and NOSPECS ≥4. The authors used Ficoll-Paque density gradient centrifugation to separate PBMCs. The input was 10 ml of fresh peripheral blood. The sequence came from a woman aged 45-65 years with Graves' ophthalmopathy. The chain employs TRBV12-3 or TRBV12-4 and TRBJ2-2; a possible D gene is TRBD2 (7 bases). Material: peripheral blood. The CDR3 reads CASSFEGGTQNTGELFF. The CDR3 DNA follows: TGTGCCAGCAGTTTTGAGGGGGGGACACAGAACACCGGGGAGCTGTTTTTT.